Included here is one T cell receptor beta chain sequence, with context. This sample stems from a study of control samples from healthy donors and cancer patients. Clones were read by immunoSEQ multiplex PCR, and TCRdb kept only the in-frame ones, dropping some. The sample lists 150,000 to 200,000 clones, roughly 94% occurring once. The CDR3 extends over 16 amino acids. Material for sequencing was PBMCs. The rearrangement uses TRBV12-1 and TRBJ2-6; the table's D call, TRBD1, was not checked against the DNA. TRBV12-1 constitutes a pseudogene. The sequence was collected from a man aged 55-75 years with colorectal cancer. The CDR3: CAARQGLYSGANVLTF. The CDR3 bases are TGTGCCGCTAGACAGGGGCTGTACTCTGGGGCCAACGTCCTGACTTTC.